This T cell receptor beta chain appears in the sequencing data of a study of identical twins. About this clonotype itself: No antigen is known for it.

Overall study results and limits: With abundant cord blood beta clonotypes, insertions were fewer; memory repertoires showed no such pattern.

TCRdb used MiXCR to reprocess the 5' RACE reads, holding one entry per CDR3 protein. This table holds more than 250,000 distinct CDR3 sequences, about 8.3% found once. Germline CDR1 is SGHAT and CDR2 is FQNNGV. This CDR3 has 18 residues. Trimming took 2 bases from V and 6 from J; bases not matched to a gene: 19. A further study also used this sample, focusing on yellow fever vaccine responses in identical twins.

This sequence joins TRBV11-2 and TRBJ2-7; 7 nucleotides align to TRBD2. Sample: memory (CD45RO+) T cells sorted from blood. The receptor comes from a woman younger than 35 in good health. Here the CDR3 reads CASSLRIWAGAGVAEQYF. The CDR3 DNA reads TGTGCCAGCAGCTTACGAATATGGGCTGGGGCGGGAGTAGCCGAGCAGTACTTC.